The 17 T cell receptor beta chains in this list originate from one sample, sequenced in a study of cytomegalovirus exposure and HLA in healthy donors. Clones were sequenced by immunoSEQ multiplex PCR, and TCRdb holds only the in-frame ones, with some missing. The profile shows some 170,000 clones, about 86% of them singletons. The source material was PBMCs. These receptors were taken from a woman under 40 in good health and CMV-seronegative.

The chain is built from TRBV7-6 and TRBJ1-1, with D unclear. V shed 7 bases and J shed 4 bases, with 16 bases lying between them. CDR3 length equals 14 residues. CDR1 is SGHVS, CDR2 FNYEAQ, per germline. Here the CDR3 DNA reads TGTGCCAGCATCCTTGGGAGTGGGGTCACTGAAGCTTTCTTT. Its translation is CASILGSGVTEAFF. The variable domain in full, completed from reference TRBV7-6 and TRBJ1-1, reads GAGVSQSPRYKVTKRGQDVALRCDPISGHVSLYWYRQALGQGPEFLTYFNYEAQQDKSGLPNDRFSAERPEGSISTLTIQRTEQRDSAMYRCASILGSGVTEAFFGQGTRLTVV.

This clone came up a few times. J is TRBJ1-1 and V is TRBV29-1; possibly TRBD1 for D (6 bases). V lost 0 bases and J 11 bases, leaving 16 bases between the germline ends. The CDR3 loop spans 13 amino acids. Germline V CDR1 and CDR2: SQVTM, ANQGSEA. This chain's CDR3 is CSVEEGQIMKAFF. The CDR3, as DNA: TGCAGCGTTGAAGAGGGACAAATCATGAAGGCTTTCTTT.

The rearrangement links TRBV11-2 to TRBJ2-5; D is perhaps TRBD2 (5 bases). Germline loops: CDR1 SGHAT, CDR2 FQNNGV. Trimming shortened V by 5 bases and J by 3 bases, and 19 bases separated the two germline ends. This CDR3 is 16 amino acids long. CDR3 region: CASSRRGGFQEETQYF. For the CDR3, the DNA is TGTGCCAGCAGCCGCCGAGGAGGTTTTCAAGAAGAGACCCAGTACTTC.

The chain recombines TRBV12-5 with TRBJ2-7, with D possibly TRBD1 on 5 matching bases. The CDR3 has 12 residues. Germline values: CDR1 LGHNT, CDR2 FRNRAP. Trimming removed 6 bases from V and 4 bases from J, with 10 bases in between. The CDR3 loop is CASGYDSYEQYF. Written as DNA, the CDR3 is TGTGCTAGTGGATACGACAGTTACGAGCAGTACTTC.

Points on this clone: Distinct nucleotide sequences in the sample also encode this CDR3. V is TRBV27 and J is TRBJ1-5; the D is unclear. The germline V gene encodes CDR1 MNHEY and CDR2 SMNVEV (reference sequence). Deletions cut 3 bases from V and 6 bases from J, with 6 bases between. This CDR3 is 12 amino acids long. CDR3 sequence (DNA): TGTGCCAGCAGTTTCCCGGGTCAGCCCCAGCATTTT. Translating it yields CASSFPGQPQHF.

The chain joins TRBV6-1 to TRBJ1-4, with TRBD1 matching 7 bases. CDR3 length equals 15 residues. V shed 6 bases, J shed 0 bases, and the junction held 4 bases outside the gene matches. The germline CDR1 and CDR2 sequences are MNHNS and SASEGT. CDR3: CASSSGGATNEKLFF. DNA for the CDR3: TGTGCCAGCAGCTCAGGGGGAGCAACTAATGAAAAACTGTTTTTT.

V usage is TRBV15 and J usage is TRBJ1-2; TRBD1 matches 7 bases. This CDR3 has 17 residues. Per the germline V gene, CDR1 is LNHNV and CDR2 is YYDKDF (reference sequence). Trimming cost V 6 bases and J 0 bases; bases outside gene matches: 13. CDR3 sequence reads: CATRPPGQQVSNYGYTF. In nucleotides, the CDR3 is TGTGCCACCAGACCCCCGGGACAGCAAGTCTCTAACTATGGCTACACCTTC. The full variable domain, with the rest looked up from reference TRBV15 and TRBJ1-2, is DAMVIQNPRYQVTQFGKPVTLSCSQTLNHNVMYWYQQKSSQAPKLLFHYYDKDFNNEADTPDNFQSRRPNTSFCFLDIRSPGLGDTAMYLCATRPPGQQVSNYGYTFGSGTRLTVV.

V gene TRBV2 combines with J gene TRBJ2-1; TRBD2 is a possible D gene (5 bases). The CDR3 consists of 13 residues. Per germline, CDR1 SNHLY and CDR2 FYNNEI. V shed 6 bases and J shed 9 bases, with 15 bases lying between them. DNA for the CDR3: TGTGCCAGCAGGTCGGGGTTAAGGAGTGAGCAGTTCTTC. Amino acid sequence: CASRSGLRSEQFF.

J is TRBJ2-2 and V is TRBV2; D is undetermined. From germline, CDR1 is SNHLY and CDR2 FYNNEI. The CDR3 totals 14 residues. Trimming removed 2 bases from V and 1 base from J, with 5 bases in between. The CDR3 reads CASSESWNTGELFF. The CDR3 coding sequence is TGTGCCAGCAGTGAAAGCTGGAACACCGGGGAGCTGTTTTTT.

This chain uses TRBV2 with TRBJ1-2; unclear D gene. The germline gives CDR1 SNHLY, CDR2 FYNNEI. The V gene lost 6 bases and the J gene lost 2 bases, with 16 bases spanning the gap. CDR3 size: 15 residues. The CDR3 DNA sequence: TGTGCCAGCAGGTCTGATGAGAGCTTCAACTATGGCTACACCTTC. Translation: CASRSDESFNYGYTF.

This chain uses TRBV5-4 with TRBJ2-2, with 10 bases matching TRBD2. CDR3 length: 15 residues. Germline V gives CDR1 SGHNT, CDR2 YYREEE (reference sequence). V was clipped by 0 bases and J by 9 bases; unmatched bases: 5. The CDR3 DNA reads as TGTGCCAGCAGCTTGGCTAGCGGGGGTATTCGGGAGCTGTTTTTT. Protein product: CASSLASGGIRELFF.

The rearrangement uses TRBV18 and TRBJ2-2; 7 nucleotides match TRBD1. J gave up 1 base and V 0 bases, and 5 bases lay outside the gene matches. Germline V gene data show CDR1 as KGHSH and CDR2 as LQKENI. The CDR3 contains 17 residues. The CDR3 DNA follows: TGTGCCAGCTCACCACCAACCGGGACAGAGAACACCGGGGAGCTGTTTTTT. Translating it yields CASSPPTGTENTGELFF.

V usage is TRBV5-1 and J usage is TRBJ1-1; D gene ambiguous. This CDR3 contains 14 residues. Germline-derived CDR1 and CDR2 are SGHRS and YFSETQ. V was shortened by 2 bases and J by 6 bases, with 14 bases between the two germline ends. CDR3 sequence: CASSFVGSEAEAFF. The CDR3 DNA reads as TGCGCCAGCAGCTTTGTGGGGAGCGAGGCTGAAGCTTTCTTT.

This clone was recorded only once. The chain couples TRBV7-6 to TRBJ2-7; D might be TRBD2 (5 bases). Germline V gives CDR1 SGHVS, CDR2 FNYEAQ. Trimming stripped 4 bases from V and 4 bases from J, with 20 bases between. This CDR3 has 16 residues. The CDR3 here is CASSSSLGSPGYEQYF. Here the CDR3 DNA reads TGTGCCAGCAGCTCCTCTTTGGGCTCTCCGGGGTACGAGCAGTACTTC.

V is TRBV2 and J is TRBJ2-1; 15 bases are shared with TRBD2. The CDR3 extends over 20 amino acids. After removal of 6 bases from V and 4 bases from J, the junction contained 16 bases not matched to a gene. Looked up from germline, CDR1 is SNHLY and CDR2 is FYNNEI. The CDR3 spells CASRPGTGTSGGTYYNEQFF. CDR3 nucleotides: TGTGCCAGCAGGCCCGGGACAGGGACTAGCGGGGGGACATATTACAATGAGCAGTTCTTC.

The CDR3 is CASSLRVHSNQPQHF. As DNA, the CDR3 is TGTGCCAGCAGTCTGCGGGTACATAGCAATCAGCCCCAGCATTTT. The V gene is TRBV2, the J gene TRBJ1-5; D ambiguous. The germline V gene encodes CDR1 SNHLY and CDR2 FYNNEI. The V gene lost 5 bases and the J gene lost 0 bases, with 11 bases spanning the gap. The CDR3 is 15 amino acids.

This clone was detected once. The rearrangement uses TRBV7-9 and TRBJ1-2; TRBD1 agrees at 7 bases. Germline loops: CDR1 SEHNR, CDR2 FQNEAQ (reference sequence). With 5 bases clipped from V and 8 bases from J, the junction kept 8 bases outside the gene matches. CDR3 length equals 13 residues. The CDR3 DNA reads TGTGCCAGCAGCCCCAGGGACAGTGGAGGCTACACCTTC. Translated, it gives CASSPRDSGGYTF.